This T cell receptor beta chain was recovered during a study of T cells in Graves' hyperthyroidism and ophthalmopathy (dated by TCRdb to about 2019). About the investigation overall: Peripheral blood samples were taken at initial diagnosis, before any treatment was given. For training and testing, the 100 or so patients in the discovery cohort were randomly divided in a 7:3 ratio. An independent validation cohort of fewer than 20 hyperthyroidism patients and roughly 16 patients who later progressed to ophthalmopathy tested prospective prediction of ophthalmopathy. The study also compared thyroid tissue and blood T-cell repertoires from about 6 Graves' hyperthyroidism patients. The paper reports TCR Vbeta CDR3 sequencing of approximately 130 peripheral blood samples: under 45 ophthalmopathy, about 75 hyperthyroidism and roughly 17 progressor patients. A discovery cohort of about 96 patients, about 40 with Graves' ophthalmopathy and approximately 60 with stable Graves' hyperthyroidism, was used to find distinguishing TCR V-J signatures. Once sampling was done, hyperthyroidism patients were given methimazole at a starting dose of 30 mg daily, whereas ophthalmopathy patients were given high-dose intravenous methylprednisolone. Paper-wide results and their limitations: Sample size was not statistically predetermined, and investigators were not blinded to group allocation. In validation, progression to ophthalmopathy was predicted by the model with 65% to 71% sensitivity and 72% to 80% specificity, a median of roughly 6.4 months before onset. Blood samples also contained most of the expanded thyroid clonotypes (frequency above 0.001), which suggests that blood repertoires may reflect thyroid immune responses. A 13 V-J signature model separated ophthalmopathy from stable hyperthyroidism, with 87.88% sensitivity and about 81% specificity in cross-validation and 80%/75% in testing.

The TCR beta CDR3 regions were amplified from RNA transcripts. The TCR CDR3 was subjected to a first round of RT-PCR using the HTBI primer set and the Qiagen OneStep RT-PCR kit. Libraries were constructed in a second round of multiplex PCR, after which size selection and purification were performed. Paired-end sequencing of the libraries was performed with 100 bp reads on an Illumina HiSeq2000. In the authors' own workflow: SOAPnuke was used to process the raw data, removing reads that contained adapters or uncalled bases, had a mean Phred below 15, or lacked an exact match to the constant primer or identifier. High-quality paired reads were merged using COPE v1.2.5, and each unique nucleotide sequence was defined as a clonotype. Clonotypes were aligned to IMGT TRBV, TRBD and TRBJ reference segments using MiTCR v1.1. Analysis was restricted to V-J combinations with a frequency above 0.0001, which covered about 99% of repertoires. The TCS score was defined as the ratio of F50 (clonal expansion) to E x V (chaos), calculated using BLOSUM62-based TCRdist between CDR3 peptides within each V-J. Welch's t-statistics and random forest reduced roughly 500 V-J features to about 13, which were used in a naive Bayes classifier (R e1071). TCRdb reworked the public reads: Q25 trimming with fastp, MiXCR clone assembly, productive beta chains retained. Each entry is one CDR3 protein sequence, shown with its most common DNA and genes. TCRdb's processing, not the authors' own work, is the source of the V and J calls. The sample contains around 300,000 distinct CDR3 sequences, over 20% of them found a single time. The ten largest account for over 55% of the sample.

In the case of this clonotype: Its antigen is not yet known. One base away there is no much larger clone; base qualities are not given.

The CDR3 runs 14 amino acids, cysteine and phenylalanine included. The kept DNA is CDR3 alone, 42 bases in frame from the first base. The germline V gene (reference sequence) specifies LNHDA as CDR1 and SQIVND as CDR2. V loses 0 bases of germline sequence and J loses 4 bases, and the interval between the two ends is 9 bases. Moderately to severely active disease, a Clinical Activity Score of at least 3, a NOSPECS grade of at least 4, and a duration under 3 months were present in ophthalmopathy patients. The study excluded patients with uncontrolled infections, other autoimmune diseases, pregnancy or lactation. Diagnoses were established on the basis of clinical symptoms, serum thyroxine and TRAb, thyroid ultrasound, and orbital computed tomography. Ficoll-Paque density gradient centrifugation was used to isolate PBMCs from about 10 ml of fresh peripheral blood. Trizol reagent was used to extract total RNA, and RNA quality was then checked on an Agilent 2100 Bioanalyzer.

The rearranged chain carries TRBV19 and TRBJ1-2, and perhaps TRBD1 as D gene, on 5 matching bases. The sample comprised blood. This sequence originates from a man aged 25 to 40 with Graves' ophthalmopathy. The DNA reads TGTGCCAGTAGTATAGATGGGGACGGCTATGGCTACACCTTC. Its protein reads: CASSIDGDGYGYTF.